Shown below are 26 T cell receptor beta chains from a single sample sequenced in a study of blood T cell repertoires in COVID-19. The assay was immunoSEQ multiplex PCR, and TCRdb's table has in-frame clones only and misses some. The table records some 250,000 clones, around 89% of them present only once. The specimen was PBMCs or T cells enriched from blood (not recorded which). These receptors all stem from a man aged 35 to 55 who had recovered from COVID-19.

The chain links TRBV4-1 to TRBJ1-1; D is ambiguous. The CDR3 spans 14 residues. CDR1 is MGHRA and CDR2 is YSYEKL in the germline V gene. Trimming stripped 4 bases from V and 3 bases from J, with 12 bases between. Here the CDR3 reads CASSPYVRDTEAFF. Here the CDR3 DNA reads TGCGCCAGCAGCCCGTACGTGCGCGACACTGAAGCTTTCTTT.

This chain uses TRBV6-5 with TRBJ1-5; 12 positions agree with TRBD1. Germline V CDR1 and CDR2: MNHEY, SVGAGI. The J segment lost 5 bases and the V segment lost 10 bases, leaving 6 bases of the junction unmatched. This CDR3 is built from 14 residues. The CDR3 sequence is CATTGTGGYQPQHF. The CDR3 DNA reads as TGTGCCACCACCGGGACAGGGGGCTATCAGCCCCAGCATTTT.

In DNA, the CDR3 is TGTGCCAGTCGGGCAGGGGGAGATTTGACTGAAGCTTTCTTT. Translation: CASRAGGDLTEAFF. This chain links TRBV19 with TRBJ1-1, with 7 bases matching TRBD1. The germline V gene has CDR1 LNHDA and CDR2 SQIVND (reference sequence). CDR3 size: 14 residues. Germline trimming cut 8 bases from V and 5 bases from J; bases unmatched to any gene: 11.

This sequence joins TRBV28 and TRBJ1-4, with D perhaps matching TRBD1 (6 bases). Germline CDR1 MDHEN, CDR2 SYDVKM. CDR3 length: 13 residues. Trimming removed 10 bases from V and 1 base from J, with 10 bases in between. CDR3 bases: TGTGCCACCCGGACAGAAACTAATGAAAAACTGTTTTTT. Protein product: CATRTETNEKLFF.

This clone was seen a single time. The rearrangement links TRBV27 to TRBJ2-1, with 9 bases fitting TRBD2. V dropped 3 bases and J dropped 7; count of bases not matched to a gene: 7. The CDR3 loop spans 15 amino acids. Germline V gene sequence: CDR1 MNHEY, CDR2 SMNVEV (reference sequence). The CDR3 coding sequence is TGTGCCAGCAGTTTTGAGGCTAGCGGGGTGAATGAGCAGTTCTTC. Its translation is CASSFEASGVNEQFF.

The V and J genes are TRBV11-3 and TRBJ2-7; TRBD1 agrees at 7 bases. V lost 0 bases to trimming and J lost 2 bases; unmatched junction nucleotides: 4. Germline lookup yields CDR1 SGHNT and CDR2 YENEEA. The CDR3 extends over 15 amino acids. For the CDR3, the DNA is TGTGCCAGCAGCTTAGAAGGACAGGCTACCTACGAGCAGTACTTC. Its translation: CASSLEGQATYEQYF.

This chain uses TRBV7-2 with TRBJ1-2; D remains unclear. The CDR3 is 16 residues long. Trimming pared 0 bases from V and 8 bases from J, leaving 19 bases between. Germline V gene lookup returns CDR1 SGHTA and CDR2 FQGNSA. CDR3 sequence (DNA): TGTGCCAGCAGCTTAGCGAGTGGCAGGCCATCCACAGGCTACACCTTC. This sequence encodes CASSLASGRPSTGYTF.

The chain carries TRBV5-5 and TRBJ2-3; 10 bases agree with TRBD1. Per germline, CDR1 SGHKS and CDR2 YYEKEE (reference sequence). The CDR3 is made up of 19 amino acids. Unmatched junction bases numbered 14, after V lost 4 bases and J lost 0 bases. CDR3 DNA: TGTGCCAGCAGCCTAAGGGGGGACAGGGGACTAACTAGCACAGATACGCAGTATTTT. Translating gives CASSLRGDRGLTSTDTQYF.

Only one count was recorded for this clone. The genes are TRBV25-1 and TRBJ1-1; D remains ambiguous. The CDR3 covers 13 residues. Trimming left V 4 bases short and J 11 bases short, with 17 bases between. Germline lookup yields CDR1 MGHDK and CDR2 SYGVNS. The CDR3 is CASSAPTLRRAFF. CDR3 bases: TGTGCCAGCAGTGCGCCGACACTCCGGAGGGCTTTCTTT.

This rearrangement joins TRBV7-5 to TRBJ2-7; the table's D call of TRBD2 was not tested on the DNA. TRBV7-5 is a pseudogene segment. The CDR3 spans 18 residues. The CDR3 sequence: CARSSGLAGVLDHYEQYF. As DNA, the CDR3 is TGTGCCAGAAGCTCGGGACTAGCGGGAGTGTTAGACCACTACGAGCAGTACTTC.

The chain has TRBV7-9 and TRBJ1-2; no clear D gene. Germline assignment: CDR1 SEHNR and CDR2 FQNEAQ (reference sequence). The length of the CDR3 is 11 residues. V lost 0 bases to trimming and J lost 8 bases, with 4 bases between them. The CDR3 DNA reads as TGTGCCAGCAGCTTAGCGAGGGGCTACACCTTC. It is translated as CASSLARGYTF.

This clone came up once. The rearrangement joins TRBV30 to TRBJ1-5, with TRBD1 identical over 12 bases. Germline CDR1 is GTSNPN and CDR2 is SVGIG (reference sequence). With 0 bases clipped from V and 10 bases from J, the junction kept 7 bases outside the gene matches. The CDR3 is 15 residues long. CDR3: CAWSVGGTGGSPQHF. CDR3 sequence (DNA): TGTGCCTGGAGTGTAGGCGGGACAGGGGGCTCTCCCCAGCATTTT.

V usage is TRBV9 and J usage is TRBJ2-2; D perhaps matches TRBD1 (6 bases). The CDR3 is 15 amino acids. Deletions cut 0 bases from V and 0 bases from J, with 6 bases between. The germline gives CDR1 SGDLS, CDR2 YYNGEE. The CDR3 sequence is CASSVGQANTGELFF. As DNA, the CDR3 is TGTGCCAGCAGCGTAGGACAGGCGAACACCGGGGAGCTGTTTTTT.

This clone showed up just once. This rearrangement joins TRBV18 to TRBJ2-7; 8 nucleotides match TRBD2. Trimming cost V 2 bases and J 0 bases; bases outside gene matches: 3. Looked up from germline, CDR1 is KGHSH and CDR2 is LQKENI. This CDR3 comprises 15 residues. The CDR3 sequence is CASSPGTSFSYEQYF. CDR3 nucleotides: TGTGCCAGCTCACCAGGGACTAGTTTCTCCTACGAGCAGTACTTC. The whole variable domain, remainder taken from reference TRBV18 and TRBJ2-7, is NAGVMQNPRHLVRRRGQEARLRCSPMKGHSHVYWYRQLPEEGLKFMVYLQKENIIDESGMPKERFSAEFPKEGPSILRIQQVVRGDSAAYFCASSPGTSFSYEQYFGPGTRLTVT.

V usage is TRBV14 and J usage is TRBJ1-2; the match to TRBD1 covers 8 bases. Trimming cost V 4 bases and J 6 bases; bases outside gene matches: 7. This CDR3 is built from 14 residues. The germline V gene has CDR1 SGHDN and CDR2 FVKESK. As DNA, the CDR3 is TGTGCCAGCAGCCCAGGACAGGGAGGGCATGGCTACACCTTC. Protein product: CASSPGQGGHGYTF.

J is TRBJ2-6 and V is TRBV5-8; 7 nucleotides agree with TRBD1. The CDR3 contains 17 residues. Germline trimming cut 4 bases from V and 0 bases from J; bases unmatched to any gene: 7. Germline-derived CDR1 and CDR2 are SGHTS and YDEGEE. CDR3 nucleotides: TGTGCCAGCAGCGGGGACAGTTTTTTCTCTGGGGCCAACGTCCTGACTTTC. It encodes CASSGDSFFSGANVLTF.

This chain uses TRBV19 with TRBJ1-5, with a possible D match to TRBD1 (5 bases). The CDR3 covers 15 residues. CDR1 is LNHDA, CDR2 SQIVND, per germline (reference sequence). The V and J ends lost 4 bases and 0 bases respectively, with 10 bases between them. CDR3 in amino acids: CASSRGLHSNQPQHF. In DNA, the CDR3 is TGTGCCAGTAGTAGGGGACTACATAGCAATCAGCCCCAGCATTTT. Full variable domain (missing parts from reference TRBV19 and TRBJ1-5): DGGITQSPKYLFRKEGQNVTLSCEQNLNHDAMYWYRQDPGQGLRLIYYSQIVNDFQKGDIAEGYSVSREKKESFPLTVTSAQKNPTAFYLCASSRGLHSNQPQHFGDGTRLSIL.

The sample holds a few counts of this clone. The chain uses TRBV18 and TRBJ1-5; 8 positions agree with TRBD1. This CDR3 contains 17 residues. Germline V gives CDR1 KGHSH, CDR2 LQKENI. J was trimmed by 0 bases and V by 3 bases; bases with no gene match: 7. The CDR3 loop reads CASSPGTGSYSNQPQHF. The DNA for the CDR3 is TGTGCCAGCTCACCCGGGACAGGTTCTTATAGCAATCAGCCCCAGCATTTT.

The V and J genes are TRBV9 and TRBJ1-2, with D maybe TRBD1 (5 bases). Germline CDR1 reads SGDLS; CDR2 reads YYNGEE. With 1 base removed from V and 1 base from J, the gap between germline ends came to 11 bases. The CDR3 is made up of 15 amino acids. The CDR3 region is CASSVMDKVNYGYTF. Written as DNA, the CDR3 is TGTGCCAGCAGCGTAATGGACAAGGTTAACTATGGCTACACCTTC.

The chain employs TRBV4-1 and TRBJ2-3; 8 positions match TRBD2. Germline CDR1 and CDR2: MGHRA and YSYEKL. There are 16 residues in the CDR3. Unmatched junction bases numbered 9, after V lost 0 bases and J lost 7 bases. The CDR3 coding sequence is TGCGCCAGCAGCCAAGAAGAGCGGGAGCCCGGTCATACGCAGTATTTT. It specifies CASSQEEREPGHTQYF.

The chain employs TRBV18 and TRBJ2-1, with 10 bases lining up with TRBD2. Trimming took 4 bases from V and 6 from J; bases not matched to a gene: 6. This CDR3 is built from 15 residues. CDR1 and CDR2 (germline): KGHSH, LQKENI. CDR3 sequence reads: CASSRPSGRVNEQFF. The DNA for the CDR3 is TGTGCCAGCTCACGGCCTAGCGGGAGAGTCAATGAGCAGTTCTTC. Together with reference TRBV18 and TRBJ2-1, the CDR3 gives the full variable domain: NAGVMQNPRHLVRRRGQEARLRCSPMKGHSHVYWYRQLPEEGLKFMVYLQKENIIDESGMPKERFSAEFPKEGPSILRIQQVVRGDSAAYFCASSRPSGRVNEQFFGPGTRLTVL.

V usage is TRBV14 and J usage is TRBJ2-1, with D tentatively TRBD2 (6 bases). Germline CDR1 SGHDN, CDR2 FVKESK. Trimming took 2 bases from V and 8 from J, leaving 19 bases between them. There are 16 residues in the CDR3. DNA of the CDR3: TGTGCCAGCAGCCAAAATGCGGGGTGGGCTACTGATGAGCAGTTCTTC. It is translated as CASSQNAGWATDEQFF. The full variable domain, in which reference TRBV14 and TRBJ2-1 provide the parts outside the CDR3, is EAGVTQFPSHSVIEKGQTVTLRCDPISGHDNLYWYRRVMGKEIKFLLHFVKESKQDESGMPNNRFLAERTGGTYSTLKVQPAELEDSGVYFCASSQNAGWATDEQFFGPGTRLTVL.

V usage is TRBV6-5 and J usage is TRBJ1-2; TRBD1 matches at 10 bases. This CDR3 spans 13 amino acids. CDR1 is MNHEY and CDR2 is SVGAGI in the germline V gene. V dropped 6 bases and J dropped 7; count of bases not matched to a gene: 5. The CDR3 nucleotides read TGTGCCAGCAGCGGACAGGGGGTGTTTGGCTACACCTTC. As protein: CASSGQGVFGYTF.

This chain connects TRBV4-1 to TRBJ1-1; TRBD1 aligns across 12 bases. The ends lost 5 bases at V and 8 bases at J; junction bases unmatched: 6. Germline V gene lookup returns CDR1 MGHRA and CDR2 YSYEKL. This CDR3 region has 14 residues. The CDR3 spells CASSSGTGGLEAFF. In DNA form, the CDR3 reads TGCGCCAGCAGCTCCGGGACAGGGGGCTTGGAAGCTTTCTTT.

The J gene is TRBJ2-5, the V gene TRBV24-1; perhaps TRBD1 as D (6 bases). Germline V gene sequence: CDR1 KGHDR, CDR2 SFDVKD. The V end lost 10 bases, the J end lost 1 base, and 12 bases lay between the germline ends. This CDR3 has 13 residues. The CDR3 sequence is CATGHPSQETQYF. The CDR3 DNA is TGTGCCACGGGACATCCTTCCCAAGAGACCCAGTACTTC.

In its sample, this clone was seen once. The chain couples TRBV29-1 to TRBJ1-4; TRBD1 agrees at 7 bases. This CDR3 is 15 amino acids long. Germline trimming cut 6 bases from V and 6 bases from J; bases unmatched to any gene: 13. Germline V gene lookup returns CDR1 SQVTM and CDR2 ANQGSEA. The CDR3 DNA sequence: TGCAGCGTCATCGAGCCGGGAACAGGGGATGAAAAACTGTTTTTT. Translating gives CSVIEPGTGDEKLFF. Combining the CDR3 with reference TRBV29-1 and TRBJ1-4 gives the whole variable domain SAVISQKPSRDICQRGTSLTIQCQVDSQVTMMFWYRQQPGQSLTLIATANQGSEATYESGFVIDKFPISRPNLTFSTLTVSNMSPEDSSIYLCSVIEPGTGDEKLFFGSGTQLSVL.